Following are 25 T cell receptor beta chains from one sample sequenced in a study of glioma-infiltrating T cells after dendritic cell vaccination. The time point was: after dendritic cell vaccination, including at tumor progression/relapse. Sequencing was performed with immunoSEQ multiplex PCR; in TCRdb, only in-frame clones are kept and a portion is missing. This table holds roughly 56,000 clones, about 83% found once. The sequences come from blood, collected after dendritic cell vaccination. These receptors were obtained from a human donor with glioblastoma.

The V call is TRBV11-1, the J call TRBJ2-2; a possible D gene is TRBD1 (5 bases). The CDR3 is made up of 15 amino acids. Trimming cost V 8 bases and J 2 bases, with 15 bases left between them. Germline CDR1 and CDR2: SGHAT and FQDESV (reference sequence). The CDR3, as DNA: TGTGCCAGCGCCTCGTGGGGCCTTAACACCGGGGAGCTGTTTTTT. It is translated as CASASWGLNTGELFF.

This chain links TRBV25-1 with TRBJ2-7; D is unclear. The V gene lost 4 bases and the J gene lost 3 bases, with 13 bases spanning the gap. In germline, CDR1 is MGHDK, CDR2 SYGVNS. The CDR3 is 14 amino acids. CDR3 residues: CASSVDREVYEQYF. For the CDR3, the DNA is TGTGCCAGCAGTGTTGACCGCGAGGTCTACGAGCAGTACTTC.

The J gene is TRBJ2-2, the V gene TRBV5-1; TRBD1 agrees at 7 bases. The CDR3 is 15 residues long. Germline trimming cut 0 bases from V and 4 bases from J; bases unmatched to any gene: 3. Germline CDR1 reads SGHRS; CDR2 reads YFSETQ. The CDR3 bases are TGCGCCAGCAGCTTGGGACAGGGTAGCACCGGGGAGCTGTTTTTT. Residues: CASSLGQGSTGELFF.

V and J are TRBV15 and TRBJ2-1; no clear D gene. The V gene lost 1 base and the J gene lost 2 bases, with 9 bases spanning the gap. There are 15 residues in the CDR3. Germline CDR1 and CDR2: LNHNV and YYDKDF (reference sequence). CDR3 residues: CATSRANRAYNEQFF. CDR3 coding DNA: TGTGCCACCAGCAGAGCGAACCGAGCCTACAATGAGCAGTTCTTC.

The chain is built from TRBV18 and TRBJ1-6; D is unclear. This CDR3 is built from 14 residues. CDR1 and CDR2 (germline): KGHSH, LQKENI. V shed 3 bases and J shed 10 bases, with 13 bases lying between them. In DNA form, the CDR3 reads TGTGCCAGCTCACCTCCATTGGCGGGGTCACCCCTCCACTTT. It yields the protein CASSPPLAGSPLHF.

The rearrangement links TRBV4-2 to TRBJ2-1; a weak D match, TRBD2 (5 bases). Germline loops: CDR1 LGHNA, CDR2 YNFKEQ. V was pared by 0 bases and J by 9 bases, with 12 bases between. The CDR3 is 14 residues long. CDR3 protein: CASSQDGLGGEQFF. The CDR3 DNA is TGTGCCAGCAGCCAAGACGGACTTGGTGGTGAGCAGTTCTTC.

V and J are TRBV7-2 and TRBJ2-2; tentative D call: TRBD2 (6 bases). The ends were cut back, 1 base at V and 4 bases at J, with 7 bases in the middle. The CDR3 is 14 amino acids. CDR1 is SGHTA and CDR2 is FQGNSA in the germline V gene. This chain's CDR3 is CASSLVLATGELFF. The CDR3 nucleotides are TGTGCCAGCAGCTTAGTACTAGCCACCGGGGAGCTGTTTTTT.

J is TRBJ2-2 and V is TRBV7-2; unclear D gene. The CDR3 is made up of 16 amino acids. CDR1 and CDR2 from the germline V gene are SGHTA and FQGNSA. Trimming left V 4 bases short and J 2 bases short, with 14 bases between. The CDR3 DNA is TGTGCCAGCAGCTCGAAGATGGGCTCCAACACCGGGGAGCTGTTTTTT. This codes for CASSSKMGSNTGELFF.

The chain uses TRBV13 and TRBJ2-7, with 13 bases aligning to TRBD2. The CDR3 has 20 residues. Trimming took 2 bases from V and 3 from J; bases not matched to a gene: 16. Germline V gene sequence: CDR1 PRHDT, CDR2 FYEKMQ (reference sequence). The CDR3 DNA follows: TGTGCCAGCAGCTTAATCTTTTCGGGACTAGCGGGGAACCAACGCTACGAGCAGTACTTC. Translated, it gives CASSLIFSGLAGNQRYEQYF.

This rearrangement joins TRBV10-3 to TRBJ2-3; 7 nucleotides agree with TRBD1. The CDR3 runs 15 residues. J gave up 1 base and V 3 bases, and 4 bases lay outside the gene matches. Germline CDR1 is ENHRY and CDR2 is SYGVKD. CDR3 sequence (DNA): TGTGCCATCAGTGATGGGCAGGGGGGCACAGATACGCAGTATTTT. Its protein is CAISDGQGGTDTQYF.

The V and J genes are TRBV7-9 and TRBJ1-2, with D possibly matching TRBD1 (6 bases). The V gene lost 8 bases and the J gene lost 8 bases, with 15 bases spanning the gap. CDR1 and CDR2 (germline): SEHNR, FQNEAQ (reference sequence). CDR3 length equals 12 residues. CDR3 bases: TGTGCCAGCGGGGGGGCTTTGTACGGCTACACCTTC. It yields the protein CASGGALYGYTF.

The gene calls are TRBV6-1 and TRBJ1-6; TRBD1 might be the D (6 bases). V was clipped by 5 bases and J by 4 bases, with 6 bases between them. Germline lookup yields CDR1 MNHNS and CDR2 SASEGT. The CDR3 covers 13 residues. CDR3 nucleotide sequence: TGTGCCAGCAGTCAGGGGTATAATTCACCCCTCCACTTT. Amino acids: CASSQGYNSPLHF.

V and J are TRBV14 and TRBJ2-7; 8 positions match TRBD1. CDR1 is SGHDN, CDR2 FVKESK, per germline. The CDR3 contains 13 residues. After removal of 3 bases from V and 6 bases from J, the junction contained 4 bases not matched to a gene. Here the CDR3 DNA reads TGTGCCAGCAGCCAGGACAGGGTAGGCGAGCAGTACTTC. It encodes CASSQDRVGEQYF.

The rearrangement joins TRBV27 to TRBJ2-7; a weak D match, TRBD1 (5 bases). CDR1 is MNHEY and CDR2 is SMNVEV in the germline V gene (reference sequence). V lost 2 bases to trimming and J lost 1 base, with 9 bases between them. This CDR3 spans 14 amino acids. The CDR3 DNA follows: TGTGCCAGCAGTTTAACAGGCGGATCCTACGAGCAGTACTTC. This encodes CASSLTGGSYEQYF.

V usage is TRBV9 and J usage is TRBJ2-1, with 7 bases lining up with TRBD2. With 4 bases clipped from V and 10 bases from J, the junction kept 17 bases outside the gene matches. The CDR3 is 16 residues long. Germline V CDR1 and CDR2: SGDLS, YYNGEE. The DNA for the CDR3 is TGTGCCAGCAGCCTTCCTTCCGGGGGGTACCCAAGGGAGCAGTTCTTC. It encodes CASSLPSGGYPREQFF.

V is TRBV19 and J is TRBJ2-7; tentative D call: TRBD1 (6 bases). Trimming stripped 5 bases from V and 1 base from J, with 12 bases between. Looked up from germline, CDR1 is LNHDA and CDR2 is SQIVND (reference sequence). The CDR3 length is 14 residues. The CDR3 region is CASSLSGESYEQYF. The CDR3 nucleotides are TGTGCCAGTAGTCTTTCAGGGGAGTCCTACGAGCAGTACTTC.

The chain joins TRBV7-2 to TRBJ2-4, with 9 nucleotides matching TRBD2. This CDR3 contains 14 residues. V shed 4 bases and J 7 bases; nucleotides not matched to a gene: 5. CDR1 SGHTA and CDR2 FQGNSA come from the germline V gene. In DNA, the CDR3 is TGTGCCAGCAGCTCCACAGCGGGGGGTAACATTCAGTACTTC. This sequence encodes CASSSTAGGNIQYF.

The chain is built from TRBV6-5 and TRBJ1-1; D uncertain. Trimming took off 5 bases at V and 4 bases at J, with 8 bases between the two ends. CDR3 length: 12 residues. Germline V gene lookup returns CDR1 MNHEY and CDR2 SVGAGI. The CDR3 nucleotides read TGTGCCAGCAGTAGAGGGCCCACTGAAGCTTTCTTT. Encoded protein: CASSRGPTEAFF.

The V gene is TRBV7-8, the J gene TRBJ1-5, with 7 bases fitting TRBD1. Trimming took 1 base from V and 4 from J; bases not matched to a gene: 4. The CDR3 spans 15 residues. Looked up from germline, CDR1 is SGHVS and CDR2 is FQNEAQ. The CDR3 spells CASSLDGRGNQPQHF. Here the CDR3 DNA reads TGTGCCAGCAGCTTAGACGGCAGGGGGAATCAGCCCCAGCATTTT.

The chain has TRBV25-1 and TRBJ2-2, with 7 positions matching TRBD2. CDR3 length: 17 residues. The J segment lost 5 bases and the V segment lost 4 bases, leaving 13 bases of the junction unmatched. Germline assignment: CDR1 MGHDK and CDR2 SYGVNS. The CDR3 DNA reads TGTGCCAGCAGTGCCTTGGGAGGGCAGGGTCGTACCGGGGAGCTGTTTTTT. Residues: CASSALGGQGRTGELFF.

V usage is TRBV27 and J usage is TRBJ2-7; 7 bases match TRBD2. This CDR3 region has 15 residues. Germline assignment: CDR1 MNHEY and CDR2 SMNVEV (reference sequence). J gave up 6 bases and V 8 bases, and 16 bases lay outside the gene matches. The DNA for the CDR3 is TGTGCCAGCGGATCACTCGGACTAGGAGACGCCGAGCAGTACTTC. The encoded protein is CASGSLGLGDAEQYF.

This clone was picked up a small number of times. DNA of the CDR3: TGTGCCAGTAGTAGAGGGACAGGGGCGGGTACCGGGGAGCTGTTTTTT. It codes for CASSRGTGAGTGELFF. The rearrangement uses TRBV19 and TRBJ2-2; 10 bases line up with TRBD1. The V and J ends lost 4 bases and 5 bases, in that order; junction bases with no gene match: 7. The CDR3 spans 16 residues. In germline, CDR1 is LNHDA, CDR2 SQIVND (reference sequence).

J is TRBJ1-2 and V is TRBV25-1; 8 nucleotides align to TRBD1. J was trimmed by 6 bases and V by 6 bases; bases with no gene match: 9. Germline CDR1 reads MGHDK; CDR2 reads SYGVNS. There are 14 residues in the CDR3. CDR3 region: CASSPGTGLHGYTF. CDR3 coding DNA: TGTGCCAGCAGCCCCGGGACAGGTCTCCATGGCTACACCTTC.

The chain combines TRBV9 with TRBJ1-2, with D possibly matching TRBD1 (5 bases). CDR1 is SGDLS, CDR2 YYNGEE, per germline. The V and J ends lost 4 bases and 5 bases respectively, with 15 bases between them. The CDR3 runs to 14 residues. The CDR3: CASSPDILAYGYTF. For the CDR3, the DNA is TGTGCCAGCAGCCCGGACATCCTCGCTTATGGCTACACCTTC.

The CDR3 sequence: CASSSTGTAMNTEAFF. In DNA form, the CDR3 reads TGCGCCAGCAGCTCGACCGGGACAGCGATGAACACTGAAGCTTTCTTT. The V and J genes are TRBV5-1 and TRBJ1-1; 7 positions agree with TRBD1. The V and J ends lost 3 bases and 0 bases, in that order; junction bases with no gene match: 8. Germline-derived CDR1 and CDR2 are SGHRS and YFSETQ. The CDR3 is 16 residues long. Drawing the rest from reference TRBV5-1 and TRBJ1-1, the complete variable domain is KAGVTQTPRYLIKTRGQQVTLSCSPISGHRSVSWYQQTPGQGLQFLFEYFSETQRNKGNFPGRFSGRQFSNSRSEMNVSTLELGDSALYLCASSSTGTAMNTEAFFGQGTRLTVV.